The 26 T cell receptor beta chains listed next were all sequenced from one sample in a study of naive CD8 T cells in extremely preterm neonates. Produced via immunoSEQ multiplex PCR; TCRdb's table is partial and in-frame only. The data hold almost 6,000 clones, with about 98% observed a single time. The sequenced sample consisted of naive CD8+ T cells from blood. Source of these receptors: a human donor in good health.

This clone was counted once. The gene calls are TRBV21-1 and TRBJ1-2. TRBV21-1 is labeled a pseudogene. The CDR3 consists of 13 residues. The CDR3 DNA reads TGTGCCAGCAGCGACCGGGACTACTATGGCTACACCTTC. It specifies CASSDRDYYGYTF.

V is TRBV5-1 and J is TRBJ2-1; 10 bases are a match to TRBD2. Germline V CDR1 and CDR2: SGHRS, YFSETQ. The CDR3 consists of 16 residues. V dropped 4 bases and J dropped 6; count of bases not matched to a gene: 10. CDR3 region: CASSLGTSGNGNEQFF. CDR3 in DNA: TGCGCCAGCAGCCTGGGCACTAGCGGGAATGGCAATGAGCAGTTCTTC.

The gene calls are TRBV9 and TRBJ2-1; 11 bases align to TRBD1. The CDR3 length is 14 residues. CDR1 and CDR2 (germline): SGDLS, YYNGEE. V lost 0 bases and J lost 10; bases outside the gene matches: 3. In DNA form, the CDR3 reads TGTGCCAGCAGCGTAGGGACAGGGGGCGCGGAGCAGTTCTTC. This encodes CASSVGTGGAEQFF.

The J gene is TRBJ1-3, the V gene TRBV28; TRBD1 is a possible D gene (6 bases). CDR1 and CDR2 from the germline V gene are MDHEN and SYDVKM. The CDR3 loop spans 16 amino acids. V was cut by 3 bases and J by 2 bases, with 14 bases left in between. CDR3 nucleotide sequence: TGTGCCAGCAGTTTGAAGGGACATCACCCTGGAAACACCATATATTTT. It encodes CASSLKGHHPGNTIYF.

The rearrangement uses TRBV19 and TRBJ2-2; a possible D gene is TRBD1 (5 bases). Germline V gene data show CDR1 as LNHDA and CDR2 as SQIVND (reference sequence). Between the trimmed V and J ends, which lost 5 bases and 1 base, there was a span of 11 bases. The CDR3 totals 15 residues. The CDR3 DNA sequence: TGTGCCAGTAGTTTCTTCGACAGGAACACCGGGGAGCTGTTTTTT. This sequence encodes CASSFFDRNTGELFF. The full variable domain, in which reference TRBV19 and TRBJ2-2 provide the parts outside the CDR3, is DGGITQSPKYLFRKEGQNVTLSCEQNLNHDAMYWYRQDPGQGLRLIYYSQIVNDFQKGDIAEGYSVSREKKESFPLTVTSAQKNPTAFYLCASSFFDRNTGELFFGEGSRLTVL.

The chain couples TRBV5-4 to TRBJ2-7; no clear D gene. V was trimmed by 0 bases and J by 3 bases, leaving 10 bases between them. CDR1 is SGHNT and CDR2 is YYREEE in the germline V gene (reference sequence). The length of the CDR3 is 14 residues. This CDR3 reads CASSLEQSRYEQYF. The CDR3 region has the DNA TGTGCCAGCAGCTTGGAACAGAGCCGCTACGAGCAGTACTTC.

J is TRBJ1-2 and V is TRBV20-1; D perhaps matches TRBD1 (5 bases). This CDR3 region has 11 residues. Germline V CDR1 and CDR2: DFQATT, SNEGSKA (reference sequence). Trimming removed 6 bases at V and 5 bases at J, with 10 bases between. The CDR3, as DNA: TGCAGTGCCAGGGAGGGTTATGGCTACACCTTC. This encodes CSAREGYGYTF.

The rearrangement joins TRBV4-1 to TRBJ2-1; D is uncertain. V shed 0 bases and J shed 4 bases, with 10 bases lying between them. This CDR3 region has 15 residues. Germline values: CDR1 MGHRA, CDR2 YSYEKL. The CDR3 DNA reads TGCGCCAGCAGCCAAGAAGTCTCCCTATACAATGAGCAGTTCTTC. It specifies CASSQEVSLYNEQFF.

The rearrangement uses TRBV9 and TRBJ2-5, with D possibly matching TRBD2 (5 bases). In germline, CDR1 is SGDLS, CDR2 YYNGEE. The length of the CDR3 is 15 residues. Between the trimmed V and J ends, which lost 4 bases and 0 bases, there was a span of 13 bases. CDR3 nucleotide sequence: TGTGCCAGCAGCCCCTTCCCCGGGAACCAAGAGACCCAGTACTTC. This encodes CASSPFPGNQETQYF.

The rearrangement joins TRBV5-6 to TRBJ2-2; TRBD2 matches at 14 bases. The CDR3 covers 17 residues. V shed 3 bases and J 5 bases; nucleotides not matched to a gene: 6. Looked up from germline, CDR1 is SGHDT and CDR2 is YYEEEE. The CDR3 sequence is CASSWGLAGENTGELFF. In DNA, the CDR3 is TGTGCCAGCAGCTGGGGACTAGCGGGAGAGAATACCGGGGAGCTGTTTTTT.

The genes are TRBV5-1 and TRBJ2-3; 8 bases line up with TRBD1. Per germline, CDR1 SGHRS and CDR2 YFSETQ. After removal of 5 bases from V and 4 bases from J, the junction contained 3 bases not matched to a gene. CDR3 length: 13 residues. CDR3 sequence: CASSMTGADTQYF. For the CDR3, the DNA is TGCGCCAGCAGTATGACAGGGGCAGATACGCAGTATTTT. Using reference TRBV5-1 and TRBJ2-3 for the parts outside the CDR3, the full variable domain is KAGVTQTPRYLIKTRGQQVTLSCSPISGHRSVSWYQQTPGQGLQFLFEYFSETQRNKGNFPGRFSGRQFSNSRSEMNVSTLELGDSALYLCASSMTGADTQYFGPGTRLTVL.

This rearrangement joins TRBV19 to TRBJ2-5; maybe TRBD2 (5 bases). Trimming stripped 6 bases from V and 2 bases from J, with 10 bases between. Germline V CDR1 and CDR2: LNHDA, SQIVND (reference sequence). This CDR3 contains 13 residues. The CDR3 region has the DNA TGTGCCAGTAGCACCGGGGATCAAGAGACCCAGTACTTC. As protein: CASSTGDQETQYF. The variable domain in full, completed from reference TRBV19 and TRBJ2-5, reads DGGITQSPKYLFRKEGQNVTLSCEQNLNHDAMYWYRQDPGQGLRLIYYSQIVNDFQKGDIAEGYSVSREKKESFPLTVTSAQKNPTAFYLCASSTGDQETQYFGPGTRLLVL.

The gene calls are TRBV19 and TRBJ1-5; D gene unclear. The germline V gene encodes CDR1 LNHDA and CDR2 SQIVND (reference sequence). Trimming removed 1 base at V and 5 bases at J, with 9 bases between. The CDR3 is made up of 14 amino acids. DNA of the CDR3: TGTGCCAGTAGTATAGGCGGATTCGATCAGCCCCAGCATTTT. Amino acids: CASSIGGFDQPQHF.

The chain links TRBV7-2 to TRBJ1-5, with D uncertain. CDR3 size: 13 residues. Looked up from germline, CDR1 is SGHTA and CDR2 is FQGNSA. Trimming took off 4 bases at V and 3 bases at J, with 7 bases between the two ends. The CDR3 reads CASSSLVNQPQHF. The CDR3 DNA follows: TGTGCCAGCAGCTCCCTTGTCAATCAGCCCCAGCATTTT.

The chain joins TRBV7-9 to TRBJ2-7; D is unresolved. This CDR3 region has 12 residues. The V and J ends lost 4 bases and 4 bases respectively, with 8 bases between them. Germline V gene sequence: CDR1 SEHNR, CDR2 FQNEAQ (reference sequence). CDR3 DNA: TGTGCCAGCAGCTCGCTATATTACGAGCAGTACTTC. Translation gives CASSSLYYEQYF.

The chain uses TRBV14 and TRBJ2-3; no firm D call. In germline, CDR1 is SGHDN, CDR2 FVKESK. The CDR3 is 13 amino acids. V was trimmed by 4 bases and J by 3 bases, leaving 8 bases between them. The CDR3 here is CASSRTITDTQYF. CDR3 sequence (DNA): TGTGCCAGCAGCCGCACTATTACAGATACGCAGTATTTT.

This rearrangement joins TRBV18 to TRBJ1-1; D is possibly TRBD1 (6 bases). The CDR3 sequence is 14 residues long. Germline-derived CDR1 and CDR2 are KGHSH and LQKENI. Trimming removed 3 bases from V and 4 bases from J, with 12 bases in between. The CDR3 reads CASSPDGQFTEAFF. The CDR3 nucleotides are TGTGCCAGCTCACCGGACGGACAGTTCACTGAAGCTTTCTTT.

The chain couples TRBV29-1 to TRBJ2-1; D perhaps matches TRBD1 (6 bases). Germline V lookup: CDR1 SQVTM, CDR2 ANQGSEA. Trimming left V 2 bases short and J 0 bases short, with 11 bases between. The CDR3 runs 15 residues. The CDR3 DNA follows: TGCAGCGTTGAAAAGCTGGACAGCTCCTACAATGAGCAGTTCTTC. Its protein is CSVEKLDSSYNEQFF.

The chain is built from TRBV7-9 and TRBJ2-7; D is perhaps TRBD1 (5 bases). The CDR3 is 13 residues long. The V gene's germline CDR1 is SEHNR and CDR2 FQNEAQ (reference sequence). The V gene lost 5 bases and the J gene lost 7 bases, with 15 bases spanning the gap. CDR3 coding DNA: TGTGCCAGCAGCGCACCTAGGGGCCAGGAGCAGTACTTC. Translating it yields CASSAPRGQEQYF.

The chain links TRBV19 to TRBJ2-7, with D perhaps TRBD2 (5 bases). The germline V and J ends were trimmed by 5 bases and 1 base, with 9 bases remaining between them. CDR1 and CDR2 (germline): LNHDA, SQIVND (reference sequence). CDR3 length: 13 residues. CDR3 sequence reads: CASSWRVSYEQYF. The CDR3 coding sequence is TGTGCCAGTAGTTGGCGGGTTTCCTACGAGCAGTACTTC.

This chain joins TRBV27 and TRBJ1-5; possibly TRBD1 for D (5 bases). This CDR3 is built from 13 residues. Germline-derived CDR1 and CDR2 are MNHEY and SMNVEV (reference sequence). V was cut by 2 bases and J by 7 bases, with 9 bases left in between. CDR3 DNA sequence: TGTGCCAGCAGTTTACGGGGGGGGCAGCCCCAGCATTTT. It encodes CASSLRGGQPQHF.

This chain uses TRBV27 with TRBJ2-7; D might be TRBD1 (5 bases). The germline V and J ends were trimmed by 2 bases and 7 bases, with 12 bases remaining between them. Germline V gives CDR1 MNHEY, CDR2 SMNVEV (reference sequence). The CDR3 runs 13 residues. The CDR3 spells CASSLGAGLEQYF. The CDR3 DNA reads TGTGCCAGCAGTTTAGGGGCCGGGCTTGAGCAGTACTTC.

The chain has TRBV2 and TRBJ2-7; the match to TRBD1 covers 11 bases. Germline V lookup: CDR1 SNHLY, CDR2 FYNNEI. V lost 3 bases to trimming and J lost 4 bases; unmatched junction nucleotides: 2. The CDR3 runs 14 residues. The CDR3: CASSEDRGRYEQYF. In DNA form, the CDR3 reads TGTGCCAGCAGTGAGGACAGGGGGCGATACGAGCAGTACTTC.

The chain is built from TRBV7-6 and TRBJ2-5; TRBD2 might be the D (7 bases). Deletions cut 5 bases from V and 1 base from J, with 23 bases between. The germline CDR1 and CDR2 sequences are SGHVS and FNYEAQ. The CDR3 has 18 residues. CDR3 DNA: TGTGCCAGCAGCCACGCCCTCTTGGGGAGGGGGGGCCAAGAGACCCAGTACTTC. Amino acid sequence: CASSHALLGRGGQETQYF.

The V call is TRBV7-2, the J call TRBJ2-2; D might be TRBD2 (6 bases). With 11 bases removed from V and 4 bases from J, the gap between germline ends came to 11 bases. The germline gives CDR1 SGHTA, CDR2 FQGNSA. The length of the CDR3 is 12 residues. The CDR3 sequence is CASPGGTGELFF. The CDR3 DNA sequence: TGTGCCTCCCCCGGGGGCACCGGGGAGCTGTTTTTT.

The CDR3 protein is CASSYRANSPLEAFF. CDR3 DNA sequence: TGTGCCAGCAGTTACCGCGCTAATAGCCCCCTTGAAGCTTTCTTT. The chain is built from TRBV6-5 and TRBJ1-1, with D unclear. The ends were cut back, 2 bases at V and 7 bases at J, with 17 bases in the middle. CDR1 and CDR2 from the germline V gene are MNHEY and SVGAGI. This CDR3 is 15 amino acids long.